This T cell receptor beta chain is from a study of T-cell memory formation after mild COVID-19 (dated by TCRdb to the early 2020s). Regarding the complete study: Most TCR sequence clusters were specific to one of the two donors. In a couple of donors, T-cell clones that expanded and contracted after mild COVID-19 were followed by sequencing TCRalpha and TCRbeta repertoires longitudinally. The cohort was made up of two young adult volunteers, one female and one male, who were previously healthy.

A word on this clonotype: It has no known antigen specificity. Nothing much larger sits one base from this clone, and base qualities are not available.

The instrument was an Illumina NovaSeq 6000. TCRalpha and TCRbeta cDNA libraries were built by 5'RACE with constant-segment primers, adding sample barcodes and unique molecular identifiers. Trizol reagent was used to extract RNA from every sample. Library amplification was performed in two PCR steps, and a second sample barcode and Illumina TruSeq adapters were introduced in the second step. Sequencing of the libraries was done on an Illumina NovaSeq, producing 2 x 150 bp paired-end reads. The authors processed their data as follows. With migec v1.2.7, reads were demultiplexed and then collapsed into UMI-guided consensus sequences. With mixcr v2.1.11, UMI consensuses were aligned to TRA and TRB V and J templates and assembled into clonotypes. A clonotype was counted as expanded or contracted only if both edgeR and NoisET called the change significant, with noise models trained on biological replicates. edgeR calls used a false discovery rate-adjusted p below 0.01 and a log2 fold-change threshold of 1. PCA with hierarchical clustering of max-normalized trajectories of the 1000 most abundant clonotypes was used as exploratory dynamics analysis. Each responding clone was given a CD4 or CD8 phenotype based on the CD4+ and CD8+ repertoires, which had been sequenced separately. TCRdb reanalyzed the raw reads on its own, using fastp at Q25 for trimming and MiXCR for clone calling, and kept in-frame beta chains. Each CDR3 protein appears once, grouped with its most common genes and DNA. The V and J calls come from TCRdb's annotation, not from the publication. Within this sample are around 300,000 distinct CDR3 sequences, with roughly an eighth of them counted one time only. Clones ranked in the top ten supply 21% of the sample.

What the authors observed across the whole study: Contracting CD4+ clones were located mainly in the CM and EM memory subsets, whereas CD8+ clones were found to be enriched in EMRA. Only two mild cases were covered in the study, and larger cohorts including severe cases with pre-infection samples were considered necessary. Some responding clones were found in pre-infection memory, which suggests that pre-existing cross-reactive memory T cells took part in the SARS-CoV-2 response. Balanced CD4/CD8 phenotypes were observed for clones contracting from day 15 to 85, whereas a bias towards CD4+ was observed for a second wave of clones expanding from day 15 to 37. SARS-CoV-2 specificity of the second-wave clones peaking on day 37 was not confirmed.

Ficoll-Paque density gradient centrifugation was the method used to isolate PBMCs. The trim is 0 bases for V and 5 bases for J, with a gap of 14 bases between the germline ends. Per the germline V gene, MGHRA is the CDR1 and YSYEKL is the CDR2. From cysteine to phenylalanine, the CDR3 is 16 amino acids long. The CDR3 DNA has 48 bases and is translated from base 1. The origin of this receptor is a man aged 18 to 30 who had mild COVID-19 (a few samples of this study predate the infection). The sample titles of this study are shuffled in the database, so cell type and time point are left out; the donor was told from shared clones. The chain is assembled from TRBV4-1 and TRBJ1-5; TRBD1 is possibly the D segment (5 matching bases). The specimen was PBMCs or a T cell subset sorted from them (not recorded which). For the CDR3, the sequence is CASSQDSAGLHQPQHF. The DNA is as follows: TGCGCCAGCAGCCAAGATTCGGCAGGGCTGCATCAGCCCCAGCATTTT.